The next 7 T cell receptor beta chains were all read from a single sample in a study of long-term antiretroviral therapy in people with HIV. Researchers report immunoSEQ v3.0 was run at survey level. TCRdb keeps only in-frame clones here, not all; method: immunoSEQ multiplex PCR. The table lists about 20,000 clones, about nine tenths of them singletons. The material was unsorted PBMCs, obtained about 4.6 years before starting antiretroviral therapy. The receptors were gathered from a woman in her twenties or thirties with HIV.

The J gene is TRBJ2-1, the V gene TRBV4-3; tentative D call: TRBD1 (5 bases). V lost 0 bases and J 0 bases, leaving 9 bases between the germline ends. The CDR3 sequence is 16 residues long. Germline loops: CDR1 LGHNA, CDR2 YSLEER. The CDR3 loop is CASSQEPGISYNEQFF. For the CDR3, the DNA is TGCGCCAGCAGCCAAGAGCCAGGGATCTCCTACAATGAGCAGTTCTTC.

The chain couples TRBV12-5 to TRBJ2-7; D call uncertain. From germline, CDR1 is LGHNT and CDR2 FRNRAP. The CDR3 totals 13 residues. V was cut by 1 base and J by 2 bases, with 6 bases left in between. CDR3 protein: CASGLARTYEQYF. As DNA, the CDR3 is TGTGCTAGTGGTTTGGCCAGGACCTACGAGCAGTACTTC.

This clone showed up just a few times. The chain couples TRBV7-8 to TRBJ2-1, with 9 bases aligning to TRBD1. V was pared by 2 bases and J by 6 bases, with 5 bases of the junction left unmatched. The germline CDR1 and CDR2 sequences are SGHVS and FQNEAQ. CDR3 length: 15 residues. In nucleotides, the CDR3 is TGTGCCAGCAGCTTAATGAGACAGGGGGTCAATGAGCAGTTCTTC. Translated, it gives CASSLMRQGVNEQFF.

The rearrangement uses TRBV5-6 and TRBJ2-5; 8 bases are shared with TRBD1. Per the germline V gene, CDR1 is SGHDT and CDR2 is YYEEEE. This CDR3 is 15 amino acids long. The V segment lost 0 bases and the J segment 5 bases; nucleotides outside the gene matches: 6. The CDR3 nucleotides read TGTGCCAGCAGCTTGGCCGCAGGGGGCGTTGAGACCCAGTACTTC. Translating gives CASSLAAGGVETQYF.

The chain carries TRBV19 and TRBJ2-3; TRBD2 agrees at 7 bases. The CDR3 length is 13 residues. The germline CDR1 and CDR2 sequences are LNHDA and SQIVND (reference sequence). V was clipped by 8 bases and J by 2 bases; unmatched bases: 4. CDR3 sequence reads: CASSGGITDTQYF. DNA for the CDR3: TGTGCCAGTTCCGGGGGGATCACAGATACGCAGTATTTT.

This chain links TRBV11-2 with TRBJ1-5, with D perhaps matching TRBD1 (6 bases). The CDR3 has 15 residues. Germline CDR1 SGHAT, CDR2 FQNNGV. The V end was cut by 2 bases, the J end by 6 bases, with 14 bases between. CDR3 region: CASSLQGGPSQPQHF. The CDR3 DNA is TGTGCCAGCAGCTTACAAGGGGGTCCTTCTCAGCCCCAGCATTTT.

V and J are TRBV27 and TRBJ2-3; 9 nucleotides line up with TRBD2. V trimming: 2 bases; J trimming: 4 bases; junction bases outside the gene matches: 7. The CDR3 runs to 16 residues. In germline, CDR1 is MNHEY, CDR2 SMNVEV (reference sequence). In nucleotides, the CDR3 is TGTGCCAGCAGTTTACGTCTGGCTAGCGGGGCAGATACGCAGTATTTT. Translated: CASSLRLASGADTQYF.